The sequence of this TCR beta chain was determined in a study of neurological immune-mediated disorders. Time point described: longitudinal time-point 1 (baseline). With 10-nucleotide random UMIs, 5'RACE was used to make the cDNA. Sequencing runs each generated in excess of 180 million TCR-beta sequences derived from 15-18 subjects. TCRdb used MiXCR to reprocess the 5' RACE reads, holding one entry per CDR3 protein. The sample contains some 49,000 distinct CDR3 sequences, about 9% of which appear only once. This clonotype was observed many times. Its cognate antigen is unknown. Points from the study as a whole: HTLV-1-associated myelopathy had the most TCR clonal expansion, whereas multiple sclerosis had the least (lower than in healthy controls).

Per the germline V gene, CDR1 is SNHLY and CDR2 is FYNNEI. V lost 4 bases and J lost 4, with 11 bases in between. The CDR3 covers 14 residues. Sequences were obtained from PBMCs. The sequence was obtained from a woman in her 40s in good health. The chain uses TRBV2 and TRBJ1-5; a weak D match, TRBD1 (5 bases). Here the CDR3 DNA reads TGTGCCAGCAGTGTCGAGAGGGGAAATCAGCCCCAGCATTTT. This gives the protein CASSVERGNQPQHF.